The sequence of this T cell receptor (beta chain) was determined in a study of T cell repertoires in cytomegalovirus infection. CDR3 length: 12 residues. V lost 4 bases to trimming and J lost 8 bases, with 9 bases between them. Germline CDR1 is MNHEY and CDR2 is SVGEGT. As concerns this clonotype: Its specificity is not known.

TCRdb processed the reads anew with MiXCR; each CDR3 protein has one entry. The data hold some 560,000 distinct CDR3 sequences, with 40% observed a single time. Overall study results and limits: HLA-C-restricted TCR beta clonotypes specific for CMV led the ex vivo response.

V is TRBV6-2 or TRBV6-3 and J is TRBJ2-1; D is possibly TRBD2 (5 bases). The receptor's source is a human donor in good health (CMV status not recorded). Some clones in this sample may be carry-over from other donors' samples. The source material was cultured PBMCs, sampled from culture after CMV antigen stimulation. The CDR3 coding sequence is TGTGCCAGCAGTTGGATCGGGGATGAGCAGTTCTTC. This translates into CASSWIGDEQFF.